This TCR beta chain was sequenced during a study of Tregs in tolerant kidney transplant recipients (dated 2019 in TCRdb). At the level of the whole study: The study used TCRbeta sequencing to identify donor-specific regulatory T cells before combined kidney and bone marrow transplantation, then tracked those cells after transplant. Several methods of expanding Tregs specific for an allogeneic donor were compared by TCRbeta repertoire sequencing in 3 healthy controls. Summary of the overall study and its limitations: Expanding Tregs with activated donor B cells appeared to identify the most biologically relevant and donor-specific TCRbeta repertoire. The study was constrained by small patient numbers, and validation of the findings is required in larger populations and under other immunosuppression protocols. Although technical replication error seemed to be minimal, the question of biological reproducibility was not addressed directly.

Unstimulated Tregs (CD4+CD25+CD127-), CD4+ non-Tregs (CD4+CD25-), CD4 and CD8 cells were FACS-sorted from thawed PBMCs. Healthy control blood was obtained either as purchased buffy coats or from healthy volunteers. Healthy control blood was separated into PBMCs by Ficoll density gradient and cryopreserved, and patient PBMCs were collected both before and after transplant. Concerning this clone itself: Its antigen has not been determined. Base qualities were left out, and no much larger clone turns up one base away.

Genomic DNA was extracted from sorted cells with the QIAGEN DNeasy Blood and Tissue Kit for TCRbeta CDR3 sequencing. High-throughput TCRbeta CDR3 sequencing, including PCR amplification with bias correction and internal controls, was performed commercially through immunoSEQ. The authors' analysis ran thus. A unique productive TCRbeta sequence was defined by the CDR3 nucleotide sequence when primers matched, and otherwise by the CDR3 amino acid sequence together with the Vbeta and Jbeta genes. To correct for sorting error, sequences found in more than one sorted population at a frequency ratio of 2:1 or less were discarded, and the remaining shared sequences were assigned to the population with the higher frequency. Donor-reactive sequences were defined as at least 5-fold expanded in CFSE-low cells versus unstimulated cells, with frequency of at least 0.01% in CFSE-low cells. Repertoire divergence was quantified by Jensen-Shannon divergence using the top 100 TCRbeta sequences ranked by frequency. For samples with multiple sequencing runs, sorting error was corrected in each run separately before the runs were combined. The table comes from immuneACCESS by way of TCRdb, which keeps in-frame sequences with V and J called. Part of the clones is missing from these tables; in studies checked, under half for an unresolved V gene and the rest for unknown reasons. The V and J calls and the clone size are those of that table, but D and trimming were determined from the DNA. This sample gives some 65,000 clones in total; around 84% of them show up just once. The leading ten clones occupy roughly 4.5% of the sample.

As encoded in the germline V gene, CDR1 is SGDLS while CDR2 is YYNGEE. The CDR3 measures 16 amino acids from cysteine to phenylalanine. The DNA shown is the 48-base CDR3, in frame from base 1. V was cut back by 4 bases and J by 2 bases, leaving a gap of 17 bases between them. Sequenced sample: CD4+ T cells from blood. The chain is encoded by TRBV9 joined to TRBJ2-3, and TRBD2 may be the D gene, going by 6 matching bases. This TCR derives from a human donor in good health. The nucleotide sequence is TGTGCCAGCAGCAGGGCTGGAGGGCCTTACACAGATACGCAGTATTTT. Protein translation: CASSRAGGPYTDTQYF.